This T cell receptor beta chain was obtained from a study of T cell responses to AZD1222 COVID-19 vaccine (dated by TCRdb to about 2021). Looking at the study overall: AZD1222 recipients given second doses at about 4 weeks or at about 12 weeks were pooled, since spike-specific TCR depth and breadth were not found to differ between the two schedules. TCR sequencing covered fewer than 250 trial participants: roughly 200 given two doses of AZD1222 and around 25 given two doses of MenACWY control vaccine. Trial participants were enrolled by age into 18-55, 56-69 and 70-plus year subgroups, with approximately 160, 26 and 62 TCR-sequenced participants respectively. General findings and caveats noted by the study authors: No day 14 peak-response samples were available, so repertoires were characterized only after the peak T cell response. Conclusions about previously exposed vaccinees are limited, since just five or six AZD1222 recipients were seropositive for SARS-CoV-2 at baseline. Reportedly, almost half of the unique spike-specific TCRs recognized epitopes lying outside the regions that are mutated in the B.1.351 and B.1.1.7 variants. Participants were mostly white British and included more females than males, and it was suggested by the authors that clonal diversity may have been underestimated. CD4 TCRs associated with the vaccine covered the entire spike protein, and the dominant responses were in regions 160-218 and 743-854. After two AZD1222 doses, spike-specific TCR breadth and depth were significantly higher than at day 0 and than in MenACWY recipients. In the small 56-69-year group, the increase in depth fell short of significance, most likely because of low power.

Remarks on this clone: This receptor's antigen is unknown. No base-level quality is on record; no much larger clone is a single base apart.

Including the terminal cysteine and phenylalanine, the CDR3 comprises 17 residues. The sequence is cut down to CDR3 DNA, 51 bases in frame from base 1. The germline V gene gives CDR1 as KGHSH and CDR2 as LQKENI. Trimming leaves V shorter by 6 bases and J shorter by 2 bases, with the junction holding 8 bases beyond the gene matches. The CDR3 regions of human TCRbeta chains were analyzed by immunosequencing. As for how the authors treated the data: Repertoire TCRs were checked for matches against a reference library of SARS-CoV-2-specific TCRs that had been generated using the MIRA antigen-specificity platform. Breadth was defined as the fraction of unique TCRs that were SARS-CoV-2-associated, and depth was defined as the fraction of total T cells that were SARS-CoV-2-associated. Using the MIRA data, each spike-specific TCR was assigned both to the spike region to which the TCR was reactive and to a CD4 or CD8 class. Log10-transformed breadth and depth values were compared by one-way ANOVA with Sidak's multiple comparisons tests. TCRdb retrieved this table from immuneACCESS and kept in-frame rearrangements only. Not all clones are present; in checked studies, unresolved V genes account for under half, and no reason is known for the remainder. The V and J calls and clone size come from that table; D and trimming were worked out from the DNA. This sample holds 140,000 or so clones; around nine tenths were observed only once. The ten largest clones take up about 3% of the sample.

This sample's time point label indicates: baseline before first vaccination. The vaccinee samples were drawn from two UK trials, COV001 and COV002, one of which was a single-blind randomized controlled phase 2/3 trial testing AZD1222 (ChAdOx1 nCoV-19) in healthy adults. For TCRbeta chain sequencing, PBMC samples from trial participants were taken at day 0 and at day 28 after the second dose. The sequence came from an adult in good health. The receptor chain draws on TRBV18 and TRBJ2-2; 11 bases in between match TRBD1. The source was peripheral blood, collected on day 0 of AZD1222 vaccination. The bases read TGTGCCAGCTCGTCCGGGACAGGGGGTTCCAACACCGGGGAGCTGTTTTTT. It codes for CASSSGTGGSNTGELFF.